The 9 T cell receptor beta chains presented below share a single source sample, sequenced in a study of control samples from healthy donors and cancer patients. Assay used: immunoSEQ multiplex PCR; TCRdb lists only in-frame clones, some missing. Of tens of thousands of clones listed, about four fifths are singletons. The sample was PBMCs. The receptors shown here come from a woman between 50 and 59 years old with lung cancer.

J is TRBJ2-7 and V is TRBV5-1; the D is unclear. The germline V gene encodes CDR1 SGHRS and CDR2 YFSETQ. The germline V and J ends were trimmed by 0 bases and 2 bases, with 12 bases remaining between them. The CDR3 length is 15 residues. This chain's CDR3 is CASSLDGLAPYEQYF. The DNA for the CDR3 is TGCGCCAGCAGCTTGGACGGGCTTGCCCCCTACGAGCAGTACTTC.

J is TRBJ2-7 and V is TRBV2; 7 bases fit TRBD1. V shed 7 bases, J shed 3 bases, and the junction held 9 bases outside the gene matches. Germline CDR1 reads SNHLY; CDR2 reads FYNNEI. This CDR3 is 14 amino acids long. The CDR3 DNA follows: TGTGCCAGCATGGCGGTACAGGGGATCTACGAGCAGTACTTC. Its translation is CASMAVQGIYEQYF.

The V call is TRBV11-2, the J call TRBJ1-3; 7 bases agree with TRBD1. Germline values: CDR1 SGHAT, CDR2 FQNNGV. The J segment lost 0 bases and the V segment lost 4 bases, leaving 3 bases of the junction unmatched. CDR3 length: 15 residues. The CDR3 protein is CASSYGQASGNTIYF. The CDR3 DNA follows: TGTGCCAGCAGCTACGGACAGGCCTCTGGAAACACCATATATTTT.

This clone was observed a handful of times. The chain links TRBV24-1 to TRBJ1-1; D remains ambiguous. V was pared by 4 bases and J by 4 bases, with 9 bases between. This CDR3 is built from 13 residues. CDR1 is KGHDR and CDR2 is SFDVKD in the germline V gene. CDR3 sequence reads: CATSEGKSTEAFF. CDR3 nucleotides: TGTGCCACCAGTGAAGGGAAAAGCACTGAAGCTTTCTTT.

The gene calls are TRBV30 and TRBJ2-3; D may be TRBD2 (5 bases). Germline loops: CDR1 GTSNPN, CDR2 SVGIG (reference sequence). Between the trimmed V and J ends, which lost 0 bases and 0 bases, there was a span of 7 bases. The CDR3 has 14 residues. The CDR3 coding sequence is TGTGCCTGGAGTGTTTCGGGGAGCACAGATACGCAGTATTTT. Translation: CAWSVSGSTDTQYF.

This clone occurred a few times. V usage is TRBV7-8 and J usage is TRBJ2-1, with a possible D match to TRBD2 (5 bases). Germline lookup yields CDR1 SGHVS and CDR2 FQNEAQ. V dropped 4 bases and J dropped 9 bases, with 10 bases sitting between them. This CDR3 has 12 residues. In DNA, the CDR3 is TGTGCCAGCAGCTCCAGCGGCACTGAGCAGTTCTTC. It yields the protein CASSSSGTEQFF.

The CDR3 coding sequence is TGTGCCAGCAGTTTTTACAGGGGAGAGAAACTGTTTTTT. Residues: CASSFYRGEKLFF. The V gene is TRBV27, the J gene TRBJ1-4, with 7 bases that match TRBD1. Unmatched junction bases numbered 6, after V lost 3 bases and J lost 11 bases. Germline V gene sequence: CDR1 MNHEY, CDR2 SMNVEV (reference sequence). This CDR3 contains 13 residues.

The genes are TRBV9 and TRBJ1-3; D call uncertain. Trimming pared 0 bases from V and 2 bases from J, leaving 6 bases between. The CDR3 extends over 14 amino acids. Looked up from germline, CDR1 is SGDLS and CDR2 is YYNGEE. For the CDR3, the DNA is TGTGCCAGCAGCGTAGATCTCGCTGGAAACACCATATATTTT. This codes for CASSVDLAGNTIYF.

This chain joins TRBV5-1 and TRBJ1-6; 7 positions agree with TRBD1. This CDR3 region has 13 residues. The germline V gene encodes CDR1 SGHRS and CDR2 YFSETQ. Trimming removed 4 bases from V and 14 bases from J; junction bases left unmatched: 9. This chain's CDR3 is CASSETGFDTLHF. In DNA, the CDR3 is TGCGCCAGCAGCGAGACAGGGTTTGACACCCTCCACTTT.